These T cell receptor beta chains were read from a single sample in a study of vaccination and CD4 T cells after COVID-19. TCRdb re-called the PCR reads with MiXCR, one entry per CDR3 protein. The sample includes around 20,000 distinct CDR3 sequences, 50% to 60% of them seen just once. The antigens of these receptors remain unknown. Sample: CD4+ T cells from blood, cultured in vitro, taken before SARS-CoV-2 vaccination. The receptors here all came from a human donor who had recovered from COVID-19. The CDR3 runs from the conserved cysteine through the conserved F or W. The D gene is left open where the match is weak. Size is stated for part of the rows, as once, few or many counts, or as a class when the clone is expanded.

d_call	v_call	clone_size	j_call	cdr3_aa	cdr3_nt
.	TRBV11-2	.	TRBJ2-6	CASSFTESGANVLTF	TGTGCCAGCAGCTTTACAGAGTCTGGGGCCAACGTCCTGACTTTC
.	TRBV6-2/TRBV6-3	once	TRBJ1-3	CASSLLGNTIYF	TGTGCCAGCAGCCTCCTGGGAAACACCATATATTTT
TRBD2	TRBV5-4	.	TRBJ2-7	CASSYPGTSSYEQYF	TGTGCCAGCAGTTATCCCGGGACTAGTTCGTACGAGCAGTACTTC
.	TRBV6-1	.	TRBJ1-4	CASSRVGTRDEKLFF	TGTGCCAGCAGCAGGGTCGGGACCCGGGATGAAAAACTGTTTTTT
.	TRBV19	.	TRBJ1-1	CASRTKTGEAFF	TGTGCCAGTAGGACTAAGACAGGTGAAGCTTTCTTT
.	TRBV20-1	.	TRBJ2-2	CSARDLQANTGELFF	TGCAGTGCTAGAGATCTACAAGCGAACACCGGGGAGCTGTTTTTT
.	TRBV20-1	once	TRBJ2-7	CSARGDQTVYEQYF	TGCAGTGCTAGAGGGGATCAGACTGTCTACGAGCAGTACTTC
.	TRBV6-1	few	TRBJ1-5	CASRAPGAGGRDQPQHF	TGTGCCAGCAGAGCTCCGGGGGCTGGGGGACGGGATCAGCCCCAGCATTTT
TRBD2	TRBV2	.	TRBJ2-3	CASTDLLAGHTDTQYF	TGTGCCAGCACTGATCTACTAGCGGGACACACAGATACGCAGTATTTT
.	TRBV25-1	few	TRBJ1-6	CASSDIAYDSPLHF	TGTGCCAGCAGTGATATCGCATACGATTCACCCCTCCACTTT
TRBD1	TRBV28	medium-sized	TRBJ1-5	CASSRDRSRSNQPQHF	TGTGCCAGCAGTAGGGACAGATCTAGGAGTAATCAGCCCCAGCATTTT
.	TRBV12-2	.	TRBJ2-1	CASRVRGPRYNEQFF	TGTGCAAGTCGCGTTCGTGGGCCGCGTTACAATGAGCAGTTCTTC
.	TRBV7-9	few	TRBJ2-5	CASSLSSRRGTQYF	TGTGCCAGCAGCTTAAGCTCCCGAAGGGGCACCCAGTACTTC
.	TRBV19	.	TRBJ1-5	CASSRQVGLSYQPQHF	TGTGCCAGTAGTCGACAGGTCGGGCTTAGCTATCAGCCCCAGCATTTT
TRBD2	TRBV6-2/TRBV6-3	.	TRBJ2-7	CASSTLPSGASYEQYF	TGTGCCAGCAGTACCCTTCCTAGCGGGGCCTCCTACGAGCAGTACTTC
.	TRBV28	few	TRBJ1-5	CASRPGGVQPQHF	TGTGCCAGCAGGCCCGGGGGGGTCCAGCCCCAGCATTTT
.	TRBV7-6	.	TRBJ1-5	CASSFSRDQPQHF	TGTGCCAGCAGCTTTTCGAGAGATCAGCCCCAGCATTTT
TRBD1	TRBV6-2/TRBV6-3	.	TRBJ2-5	CASTDRGETQYF	TGTGCCAGCACGGACAGGGGTGAGACCCAGTACTTC
TRBD2	TRBV6-2/TRBV6-3	few	TRBJ2-1	CASSRTSGRANEQFF	TGTGCCAGCAGCCGGACTAGCGGGAGGGCAAATGAGCAGTTCTTC
.	TRBV27	.	TRBJ1-1	CASSLSGLAFF	TGTGCCAGCAGTCTATCAGGGTTGGCTTTCTTT
TRBD2	TRBV29-1	.	TRBJ2-7	CSVEGGSPTYEQYF	TGCAGCGTTGAGGGCGGGAGCCCCACCTACGAGCAGTACTTC
TRBD1	TRBV6-5	once	TRBJ2-3	CASSYPEGQGASTDTQYF	TGTGCCAGCAGTTACCCTGAAGGACAGGGGGCTAGCACAGATACGCAGTATTTT
TRBD1	TRBV20-1	.	TRBJ2-1	CSALGGTGTYNEQFF	TGCAGTGCCTTGGGCGGGACAGGCACCTACAATGAGCAGTTCTTC
.	TRBV6-2/TRBV6-3	few	TRBJ2-3	CASSRPVGQGTDTQYF	TGTGCCAGCAGTCGCCCCGTGGGACAAGGCACAGATACGCAGTATTTT
TRBD1	TRBV29-1	.	TRBJ1-2	CSVEVLVPGQRGGYTF	TGCAGCGTTGAAGTTCTGGTGCCGGGACAGAGAGGTGGCTACACCTTC
TRBD1	TRBV7-2	few	TRBJ1-1	CASSLTGMNTEAFF	TGTGCCAGCAGCTTGACAGGGATGAACACTGAAGCTTTCTTT
.	TRBV15	.	TRBJ2-3	CATSRDLTNTQYF	TGTGCCACCAGCAGAGATCTCACGAATACGCAGTATTTT
TRBD2	TRBV10-1	.	TRBJ2-3	CASSEFEVRLAGDNTDTQYF	TGCGCCAGCAGTGAGTTTGAGGTCAGACTAGCGGGAGATAACACAGATACGCAGTATTTT
.	TRBV19	few	TRBJ1-2	CASSIDRGVDGYTF	TGTGCCAGTAGTATAGATCGAGGGGTTGATGGCTACACCTTC
.	TRBV6-2/TRBV6-3	.	TRBJ2-1	CASSRPTFSYNEQFF	TGTGCCAGCAGCCGTCCTACCTTCTCCTACAATGAGCAGTTCTTC
TRBD2	TRBV10-3	few	TRBJ2-1	CAIALRLADNEQFF	TGTGCCATCGCCCTCCGTCTAGCGGACAATGAGCAGTTCTTC
.	TRBV20-1	.	TRBJ2-1	CSAPRGSYNEQFF	TGCAGTGCCCCACGGGGCTCCTACAATGAGCAGTTCTTC
.	TRBV6-4	.	TRBJ2-2	CASSPHPENTGELFF	TGTGCCAGCAGTCCACACCCAGAGAACACCGGGGAGCTGTTTTTT
.	TRBV28	.	TRBJ1-1	CASSLTGDREAFF	TGTGCCAGCAGTTTAACGGGGGACCGTGAAGCTTTCTTT
TRBD1	TRBV19	few	TRBJ1-2	CASRPTGEYGYTF	TGTGCCAGTAGACCGACAGGGGAATATGGCTACACCTTC
TRBD1	TRBV7-9	.	TRBJ2-7	CAVGQGPYEQYF	TGTGCCGTAGGACAGGGTCCCTACGAGCAGTACTTC
.	TRBV4-3	.	TRBJ1-2	CASSQADLRGYTF	TGCGCCAGCAGCCAAGCGGACCTACGGGGCTACACCTTC
TRBD1	TRBV6-5	.	TRBJ1-1	CASSFSRDSYATFF	TGTGCCAGCAGTTTTAGCCGGGACAGTTACGCGACTTTCTTT
TRBD1	TRBV5-4	.	TRBJ2-1	CASSFGLDRNSYNEQFF	TGTGCCAGCAGCTTCGGCCTGGACAGGAACTCCTACAATGAGCAGTTCTTC
.	TRBV6-2/TRBV6-3	.	TRBJ1-1	CASRDSTEAFF	TGTGCCAGCAGGGACAGCACTGAAGCTTTCTTT
.	TRBV28	.	TRBJ1-5	CASNQGRQPQHF	TGTGCCAGCAACCAGGGTCGACAGCCCCAGCATTTT
TRBD2	TRBV10-2	.	TRBJ2-1	CATATTSGSSYNEQFF	TGCGCCACCGCCACTACTAGCGGGAGCTCCTACAATGAGCAGTTCTTC
TRBD1	TRBV6-1	.	TRBJ1-5	CASRRTGVGSNRPQHF	TGTGCCAGCAGGAGGACAGGGGTGGGGAGCAATCGGCCCCAGCATTTT
.	TRBV6-5	.	TRBJ2-7	CASSYATGAVPYEQYF	TGTGCCAGCAGTTACGCTACTGGGGCCGTCCCGTACGAGCAGTACTTC
.	TRBV24-1	.	TRBJ2-3	CATSDVDTASTDTQYF	TGTGCCACCAGTGACGTTGACACAGCTAGCACAGATACGCAGTATTTT
.	TRBV5-5	.	TRBJ2-7	CASSLVKGTYEQYF	TGTGCCAGCAGCTTGGTTAAAGGGACTTACGAGCAGTACTTC